The TCR beta chain described here comes from a study of PD-1 blockade in classical Hodgkin lymphoma. Study in general: Patients were infused with nivolumab 3 mg/kg every 2 weeks. Study-wide results and limits: Factors driving the repertoire differences, possibly disease activity or prior therapy, remain undefined. Baseline diversity in complete responders resembled that of newly diagnosed patients.

Here immunoSEQ multiplex PCR was the method, and the copy in TCRdb shows in-frame clones only, minus some. Among tens of thousands of clones listed, 80% were seen once. Documented time point: cycle 4 day 1 (C4D1), after around six weeks of nivolumab. Every patient relapsed after autologous stem cell transplantation, and brentuximab vedotin exposure varied. The CDR3 loop spans 14 amino acids. Looked up from germline, CDR1 is SGHVS and CDR2 is FQNEAQ. The V gene lost 1 base and the J gene lost 3 bases, with 9 bases spanning the gap. Comments on this clone: Its specificity is not known.

The chain couples TRBV7-8 to TRBJ2-5; a possible D gene is TRBD2 (5 bases). Sequencing was performed on peripheral blood mononuclear cells (PBMCs), taken before the fourth cycle of nivolumab. This TCR came from a human donor with classical Hodgkin lymphoma. The CDR3 coding sequence is TGTGCCAGCAGCTTAGTAGGGCGGGAAGAGACCCAGTACTTC. Its translation is CASSLVGREETQYF.